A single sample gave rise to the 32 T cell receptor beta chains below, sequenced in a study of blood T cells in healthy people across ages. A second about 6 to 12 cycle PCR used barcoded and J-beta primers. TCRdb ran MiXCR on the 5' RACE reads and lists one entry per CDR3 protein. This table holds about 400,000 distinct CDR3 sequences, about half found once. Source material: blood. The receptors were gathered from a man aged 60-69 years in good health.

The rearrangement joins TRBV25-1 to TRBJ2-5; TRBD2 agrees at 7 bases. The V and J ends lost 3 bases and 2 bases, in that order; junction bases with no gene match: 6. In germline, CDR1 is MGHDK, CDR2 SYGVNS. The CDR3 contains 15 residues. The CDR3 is CASSEWLAAQETQYF. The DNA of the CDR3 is TGTGCCAGCAGTGAGTGGCTAGCGGCGCAAGAGACCCAGTACTTC.

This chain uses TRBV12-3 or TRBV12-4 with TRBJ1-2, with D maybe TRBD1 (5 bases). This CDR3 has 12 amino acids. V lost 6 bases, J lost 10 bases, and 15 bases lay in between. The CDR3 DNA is TGTGCCAGCAGCTCCCCAGGGAGTTTCTACACCTTC. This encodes CASSSPGSFYTF.

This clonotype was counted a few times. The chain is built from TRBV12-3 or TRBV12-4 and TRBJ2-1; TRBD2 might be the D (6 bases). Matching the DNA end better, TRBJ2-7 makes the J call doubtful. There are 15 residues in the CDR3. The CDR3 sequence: CASSLVAGSYNEQYF. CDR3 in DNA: TGTGCCAGCAGTTTAGTCGCGGGGTCCTACAATGAGCAGTACTTC.

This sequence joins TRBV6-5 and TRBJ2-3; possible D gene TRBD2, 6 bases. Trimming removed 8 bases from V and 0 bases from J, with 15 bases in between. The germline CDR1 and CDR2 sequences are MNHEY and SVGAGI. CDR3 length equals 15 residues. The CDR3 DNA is TGTGCCAGCCAGTCCCGGGGACTTAGCACAGATACGCAGTATTTT. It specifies CASQSRGLSTDTQYF.

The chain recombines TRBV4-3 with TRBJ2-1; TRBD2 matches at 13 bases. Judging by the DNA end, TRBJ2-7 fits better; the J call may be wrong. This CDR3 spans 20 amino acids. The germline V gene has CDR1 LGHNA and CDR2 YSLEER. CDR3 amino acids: CASSQEAGLAGRSSYNEQYF. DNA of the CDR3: TGCGCCAGCAGCCAAGAAGCGGGACTAGCGGGACGGAGCTCCTACAATGAGCAGTACTTC.

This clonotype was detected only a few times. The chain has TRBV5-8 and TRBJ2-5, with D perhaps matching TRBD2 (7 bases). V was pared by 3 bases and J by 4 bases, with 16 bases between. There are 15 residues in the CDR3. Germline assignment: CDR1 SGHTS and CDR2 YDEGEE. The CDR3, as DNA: TGTGCCAGCAGCTCTGGGGGGGCTAGCCCAGAGACCCAGTACTTC. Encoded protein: CASSSGGASPETQYF.

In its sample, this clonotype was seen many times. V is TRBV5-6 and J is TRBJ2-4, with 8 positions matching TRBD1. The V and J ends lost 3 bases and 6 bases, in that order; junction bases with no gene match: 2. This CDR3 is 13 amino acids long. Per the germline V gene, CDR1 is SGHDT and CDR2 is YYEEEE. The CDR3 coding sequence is TGTGCCAGCAGCTCGGACAGGGTAAACATTCAGTACTTC. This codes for CASSSDRVNIQYF.

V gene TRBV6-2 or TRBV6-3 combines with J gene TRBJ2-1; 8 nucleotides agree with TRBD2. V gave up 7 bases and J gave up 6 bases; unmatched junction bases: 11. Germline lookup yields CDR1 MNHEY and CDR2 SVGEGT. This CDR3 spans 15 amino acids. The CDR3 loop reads CASKDPSGRGNEQFF. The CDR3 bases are TGTGCCAGCAAGGACCCCAGCGGGAGAGGCAATGAGCAGTTCTTC.

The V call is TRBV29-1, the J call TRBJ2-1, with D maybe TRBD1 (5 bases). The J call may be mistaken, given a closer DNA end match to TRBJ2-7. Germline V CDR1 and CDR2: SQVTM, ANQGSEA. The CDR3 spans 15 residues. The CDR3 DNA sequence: TGCAGCATCTCACGCCAGACTGGGGCAGAAACCGAGCAGTACTTC. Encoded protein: CSISRQTGAETEQYF.

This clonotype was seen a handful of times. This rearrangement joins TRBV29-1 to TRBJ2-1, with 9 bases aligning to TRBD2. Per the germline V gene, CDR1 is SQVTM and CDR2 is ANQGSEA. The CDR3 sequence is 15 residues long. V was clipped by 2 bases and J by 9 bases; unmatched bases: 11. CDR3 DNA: TGCAGCGTTGAAAAAGCCCTAGCGGGGTACGGTGAGCAGTTCTTC. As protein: CSVEKALAGYGEQFF.

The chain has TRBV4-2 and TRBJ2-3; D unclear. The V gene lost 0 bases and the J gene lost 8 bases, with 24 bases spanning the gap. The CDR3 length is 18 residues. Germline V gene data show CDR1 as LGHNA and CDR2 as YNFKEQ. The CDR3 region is CASSQDLRSAQWAATQYF. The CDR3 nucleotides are TGTGCCAGCAGCCAAGATCTTCGGAGCGCCCAATGGGCGGCTACGCAGTATTTT.

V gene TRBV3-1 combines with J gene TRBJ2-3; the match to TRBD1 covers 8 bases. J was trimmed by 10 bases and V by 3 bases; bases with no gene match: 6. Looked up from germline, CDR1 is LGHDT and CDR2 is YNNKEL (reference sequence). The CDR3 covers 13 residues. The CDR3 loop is CASSQATGGAQYF. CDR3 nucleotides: TGTGCCAGCAGCCAGGCTACAGGGGGAGCGCAGTATTTT.

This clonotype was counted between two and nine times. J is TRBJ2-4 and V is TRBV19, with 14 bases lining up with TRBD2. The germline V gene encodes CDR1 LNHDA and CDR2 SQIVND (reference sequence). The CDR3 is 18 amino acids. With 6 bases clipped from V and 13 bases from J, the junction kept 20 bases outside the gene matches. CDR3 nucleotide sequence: TGTGCCAGTAGCTCGACTAGCGGGGGGGCCGCGGAATTTCGTGAGCAGTACTTC. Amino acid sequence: CASSSTSGGAAEFREQYF.

CDR3 loop: CASSLTGFPDTQYF. The CDR3 nucleotides are TGCGCCAGCAGCTTGACAGGGTTCCCAGATACGCAGTATTTT. The chain couples TRBV5-1 to TRBJ2-3; a weak D match, TRBD1 (6 bases). Germline lookup yields CDR1 SGHRS and CDR2 YFSETQ. This CDR3 region has 14 residues. V shed 1 base and J shed 4 bases, with 10 bases lying between them.

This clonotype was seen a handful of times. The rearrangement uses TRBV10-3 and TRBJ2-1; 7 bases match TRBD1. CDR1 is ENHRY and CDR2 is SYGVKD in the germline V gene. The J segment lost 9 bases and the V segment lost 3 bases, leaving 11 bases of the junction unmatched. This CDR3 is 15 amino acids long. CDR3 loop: CAISDRQGYRAEQFF. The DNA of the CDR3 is TGTGCCATCAGTGACCGACAGGGTTATCGTGCTGAGCAGTTCTTC.

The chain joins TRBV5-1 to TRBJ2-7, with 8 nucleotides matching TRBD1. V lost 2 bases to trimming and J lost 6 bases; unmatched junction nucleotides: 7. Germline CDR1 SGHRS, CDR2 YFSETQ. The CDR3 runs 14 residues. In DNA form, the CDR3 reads TGCGCCAGCAGCTTCAGGGGGCCGACGGGCGAGCAGTACTTC. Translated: CASSFRGPTGEQYF.

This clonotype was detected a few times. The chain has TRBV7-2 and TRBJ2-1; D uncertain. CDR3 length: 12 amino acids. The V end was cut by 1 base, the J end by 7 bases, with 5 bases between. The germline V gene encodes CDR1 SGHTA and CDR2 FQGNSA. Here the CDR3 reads CASSLGRNEQFF. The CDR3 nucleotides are TGTGCCAGCAGCTTAGGTAGGAATGAGCAGTTCTTC.

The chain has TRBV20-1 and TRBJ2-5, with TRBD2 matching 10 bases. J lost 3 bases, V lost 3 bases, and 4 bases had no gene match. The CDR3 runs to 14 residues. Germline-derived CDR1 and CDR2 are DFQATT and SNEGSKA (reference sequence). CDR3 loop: CSARFGLAEETQYF. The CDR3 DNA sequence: TGCAGTGCTAGGTTTGGACTAGCGGAAGAGACCCAGTACTTC.

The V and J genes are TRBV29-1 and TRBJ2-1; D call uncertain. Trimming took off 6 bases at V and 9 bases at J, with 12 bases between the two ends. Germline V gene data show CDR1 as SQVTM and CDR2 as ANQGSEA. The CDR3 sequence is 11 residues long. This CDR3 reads CSVPDLREQFF. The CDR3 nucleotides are TGCAGCGTCCCGGACCTCCGTGAGCAGTTCTTC.

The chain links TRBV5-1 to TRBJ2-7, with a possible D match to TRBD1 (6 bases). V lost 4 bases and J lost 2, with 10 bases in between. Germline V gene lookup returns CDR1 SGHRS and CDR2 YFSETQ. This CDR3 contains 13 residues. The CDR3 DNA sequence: TGCGCCAGCAGCCCAGGGGTCACCTACGAGCAGTACTTC. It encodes CASSPGVTYEQYF.

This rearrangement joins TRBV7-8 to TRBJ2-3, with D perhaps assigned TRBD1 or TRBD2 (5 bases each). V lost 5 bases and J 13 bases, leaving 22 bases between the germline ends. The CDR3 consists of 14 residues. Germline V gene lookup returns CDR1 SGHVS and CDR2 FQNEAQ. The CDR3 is CASSPARTRRGEYF. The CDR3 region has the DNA TGTGCCAGCAGCCCAGCCCGGACCCGAAGAGGGGAGTATTTT.

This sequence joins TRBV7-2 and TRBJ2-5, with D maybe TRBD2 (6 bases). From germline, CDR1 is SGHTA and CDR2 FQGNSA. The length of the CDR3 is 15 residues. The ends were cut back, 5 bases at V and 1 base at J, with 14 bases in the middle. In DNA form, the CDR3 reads TGTGCCAGCAGCCCTCGAAGCGGGCGCCAAGAGACCCAGTACTTC. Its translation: CASSPRSGRQETQYF. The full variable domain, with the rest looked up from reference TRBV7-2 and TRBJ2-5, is GAGVSQSPSNKVTEKGKDVELRCDPISGHTALYWYRQSLGQGLEFLIYFQGNSAPDKSGLPSDRFSAERTGGSVSTLTIQRTQQEDSAVYLCASSPRSGRQETQYFGPGTRLLVL.

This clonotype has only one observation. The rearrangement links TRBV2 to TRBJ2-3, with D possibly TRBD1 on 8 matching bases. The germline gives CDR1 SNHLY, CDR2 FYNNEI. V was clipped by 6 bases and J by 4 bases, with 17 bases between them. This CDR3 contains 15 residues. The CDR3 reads CASSLLQGGADTQYF. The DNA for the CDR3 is TGTGCCAGCAGCTTACTACAGGGGGGGGCAGATACGCAGTATTTT.

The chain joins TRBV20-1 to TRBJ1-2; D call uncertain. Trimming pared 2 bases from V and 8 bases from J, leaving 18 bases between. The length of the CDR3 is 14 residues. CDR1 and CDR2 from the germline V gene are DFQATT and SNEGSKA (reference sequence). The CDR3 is CSARQSSPKVGYTF. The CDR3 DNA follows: TGCAGTGCTAGACAAAGCTCCCCGAAGGTGGGCTACACCTTC.

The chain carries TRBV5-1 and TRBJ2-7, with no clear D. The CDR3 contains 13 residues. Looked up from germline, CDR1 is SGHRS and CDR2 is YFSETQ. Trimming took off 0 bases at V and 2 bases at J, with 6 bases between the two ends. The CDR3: CASSLETAYEQYF. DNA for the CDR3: TGCGCCAGCAGCTTGGAAACAGCCTACGAGCAGTACTTC.

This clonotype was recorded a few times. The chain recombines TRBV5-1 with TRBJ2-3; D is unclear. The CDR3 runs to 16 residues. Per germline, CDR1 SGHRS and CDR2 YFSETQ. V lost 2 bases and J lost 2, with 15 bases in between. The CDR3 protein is CASSFGVGRFTDTQYF. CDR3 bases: TGCGCCAGCAGCTTTGGGGTCGGTCGTTTCACAGATACGCAGTATTTT.

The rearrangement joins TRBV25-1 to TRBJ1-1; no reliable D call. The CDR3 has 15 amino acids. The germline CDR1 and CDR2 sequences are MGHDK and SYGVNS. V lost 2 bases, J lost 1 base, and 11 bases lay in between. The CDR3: CASSESRWGNTEAFF. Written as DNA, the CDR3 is TGTGCCAGCAGTGAAAGTCGCTGGGGGAACACTGAAGCTTTCTTT.

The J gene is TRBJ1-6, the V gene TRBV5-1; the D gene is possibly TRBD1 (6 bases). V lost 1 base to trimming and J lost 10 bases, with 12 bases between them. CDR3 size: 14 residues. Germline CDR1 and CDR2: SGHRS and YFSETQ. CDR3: CASSLRTVKSPLHF. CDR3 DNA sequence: TGCGCCAGCAGCTTGAGGACAGTCAAATCACCCCTCCACTTT.

The CDR3 bases are TGTGCCAGCTCAGGACGGTCTACTCAAGAGACCCAGTACTTC. This encodes CASSGRSTQETQYF. The chain is built from TRBV18 and TRBJ2-5, with unresolved D. Germline CDR1 is KGHSH and CDR2 is LQKENI. V lost 5 bases and J lost 2, with 12 bases in between. This CDR3 is 14 amino acids long.

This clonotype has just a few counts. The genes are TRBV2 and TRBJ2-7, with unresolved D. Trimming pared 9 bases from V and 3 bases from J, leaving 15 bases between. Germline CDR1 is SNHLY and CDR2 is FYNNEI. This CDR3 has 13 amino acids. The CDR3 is CARIHDPHYEQYF. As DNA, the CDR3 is TGTGCCAGGATCCATGATCCTCACTACGAGCAGTACTTC.

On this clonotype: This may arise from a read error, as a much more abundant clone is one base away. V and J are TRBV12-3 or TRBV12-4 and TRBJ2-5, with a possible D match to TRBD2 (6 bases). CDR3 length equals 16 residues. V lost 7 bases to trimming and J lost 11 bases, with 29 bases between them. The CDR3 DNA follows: TGTGCCAGCACCGACCCTGGGGGGTCGTCCTACAATGAGCAGTACTTC. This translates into CASTDPGGSSYNEQYF.

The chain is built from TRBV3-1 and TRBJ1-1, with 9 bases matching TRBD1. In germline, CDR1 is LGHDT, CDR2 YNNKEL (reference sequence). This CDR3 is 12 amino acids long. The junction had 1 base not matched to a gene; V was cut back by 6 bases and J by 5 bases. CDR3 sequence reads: CASRDRGTEAFF. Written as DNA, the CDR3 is TGTGCCAGCAGGGACAGGGGAACTGAAGCTTTCTTT. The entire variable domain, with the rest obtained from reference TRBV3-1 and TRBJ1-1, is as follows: DTAVSQTPKYLVTQMGNDKSIKCEQNLGHDTMYWYKQDSKKFLKIMFSYNNKELIINETVPNRFSPKSPDKAHLNLHINSLELGDSAVYFCASRDRGTEAFFGQGTRLTVV.